This T cell receptor beta chain came from a study of cytomegalovirus exposure and HLA in healthy donors. Study-wide results and limits: Some TCR beta chains (roughly 160 of them) were listed as cytomegalovirus-associated. Rare TCR sequences predominated, though certain public TCRs were found in many donors.

V gave up 3 bases and J gave up 0 bases, with 11 bases separating them. This CDR3 spans 15 amino acids. The germline CDR1 and CDR2 sequences are SGHAT and FQNNGV. Produced via immunoSEQ multiplex PCR; TCRdb's table is partial and in-frame only. The sample lists 210,000 or so clones, about 91% occurring once. Of note for this clone: Its cognate antigen is unknown.

This receptor was taken from a woman aged 18 to 35 in good health and CMV-seronegative. Sequencing used PBMCs. The V and J genes are TRBV11-2 and TRBJ2-5, with D possibly TRBD1 on 5 matching bases. CDR3 protein: CASSFISGYQETQYF. The CDR3 DNA sequence: TGTGCCAGCAGCTTTATTTCAGGGTACCAAGAGACCCAGTACTTC.